This T cell receptor beta chain is drawn from a study of Ad26.COV2.S vaccination and SARS-CoV-2 variants. Study-wide results and limits: An underestimation of total T cell responses may have resulted from the TCR breadth and depth analyses. People who got the vaccine had more spike-specific TCR breadth than people who got placebo. Post-vaccination breadth of spike-specific CD8+ and CD4+ T cell responses was reportedly substantial.

The length of the CDR3 is 15 residues. The ends lost 2 bases at V and 4 bases at J; junction bases unmatched: 7. CDR1 is MGHDK, CDR2 SYGVNS, per germline. Noted treatment: some 20 received Ad26.COV2.S at low or high dose, single or two shots; roughly five received placebo; per-sample allocation not given. It was on day 63 after the first vaccine or placebo injection that samples were taken. It was Wuhan-strain SARS-CoV-2 spike that the Ad26 vaccine vector expressed. As concerns this clone: As yet, its antigen is unknown.

Using immunoSEQ multiplex PCR, the repertoire was profiled, and TCRdb retains in-frame clones only, with some absent. Counted here are some 340,000 clones, 85% occurring once; the ten biggest clones make up about 2.1%. J is TRBJ2-5 and V is TRBV25-1; 7 bases align to TRBD1. The sample here was peripheral blood, taken in a trial of Ad26.COV2.S vaccine versus placebo. This clonotype originated in a person between 18 and 60 years old who received the Ad26.COV2.S COVID-19 vaccine or a placebo. CDR3 loop: CASSEETGILETQYF. The CDR3 DNA reads as TGTGCCAGCAGTGAAGAGACAGGGATTCTAGAGACCCAGTACTTC.